Shown below are 2 T cell receptor beta chains from a single sample sequenced in a study of technical replicates of blood from several donors. TCRdb's table, derived via immunoSEQ multiplex PCR, lists solely in-frame clones and lacks some. In the table there are about 98,000 clones, approximately 94% of which are singletons. The sequencing sample was made of T cells isolated from PBMCs. The receptors stem from a human donor in good health.

The rearrangement uses TRBV10-2 and TRBJ1-2, with D possibly TRBD1 on 5 matching bases. The CDR3 spans 15 residues. Germline-derived CDR1 and CDR2 are WSHSY and SAAADI. V dropped 4 bases and J dropped 2 bases, with 14 bases sitting between them. The CDR3 is CASSADPGGNYGYTF. The CDR3 DNA reads as TGCGCCAGCAGTGCCGACCCGGGGGGGAACTATGGCTACACCTTC.

V and J are TRBV11-2 and TRBJ1-1, with D unresolved. The germline V and J ends were trimmed by 0 bases and 10 bases, with 12 bases remaining between them. Germline V gives CDR1 SGHAT, CDR2 FQNNGV. The CDR3 is made up of 13 amino acids. CDR3 amino acids: CASSLDRRGRAFF. The CDR3 DNA reads TGTGCCAGCAGCTTAGATCGGCGTGGGCGAGCTTTCTTT.